These 5 T cell receptor beta chains were all obtained from the same sample, sequenced in a study of blood T cell repertoires in COVID-19. TCRdb's copy holds only in-frame clones and misses some; the assay was immunoSEQ multiplex PCR. This sample has fewer than 350,000 clones, with 87% found just once. The sequenced sample was PBMCs or T cells enriched from blood (not recorded which). These receptors were taken from a woman between 35 and 50 years old who had recovered from COVID-19.

The chain uses TRBV2 and TRBJ2-1; perhaps TRBD2 as D (6 bases). Per germline, CDR1 SNHLY and CDR2 FYNNEI. Trimming pared 8 bases from V and 4 bases from J, leaving 15 bases between. This CDR3 contains 14 residues. The CDR3 reads CASGARERYNEQFF. Written as DNA, the CDR3 is TGTGCCAGCGGGGCCCGGGAGAGGTACAATGAGCAGTTCTTC.

The chain has TRBV2 and TRBJ2-5; perhaps TRBD2 as D (5 bases). Trimming shortened V by 8 bases and J by 5 bases, and 18 bases separated the two germline ends. The germline V gene has CDR1 SNHLY and CDR2 FYNNEI. The length of the CDR3 is 14 residues. DNA of the CDR3: TGTGCCAGCCTAGATTTGAGGGATCGGGAGACCCAGTACTTC. It encodes CASLDLRDRETQYF.

This clone was counted between two and nine times. The chain couples TRBV11-2 to TRBJ1-2; perhaps TRBD1 as D (6 bases). The CDR3 contains 16 residues. Germline loops: CDR1 SGHAT, CDR2 FQNNGV. Trimming took 0 bases from V and 2 from J, leaving 13 bases between them. The CDR3 here is CASSLDPQGSNYGYTF. CDR3 in DNA: TGTGCCAGCAGCTTAGATCCCCAGGGGTCCAACTATGGCTACACCTTC.

The chain carries TRBV15 and TRBJ1-2; D might be TRBD1 (5 bases). The germline gives CDR1 LNHNV, CDR2 YYDKDF (reference sequence). V lost 0 bases, J lost 2 bases, and 7 bases lay in between. CDR3 length: 14 amino acids. CDR3: CATSRDYRNYGYTF. The CDR3 coding sequence is TGTGCCACCAGCAGAGATTACAGGAACTATGGCTACACCTTC.

The V gene is TRBV27, the J gene TRBJ2-7; possible D gene TRBD1, 5 bases. V was pared by 6 bases and J by 2 bases, with 14 bases between. Germline CDR1 is MNHEY and CDR2 is SMNVEV (reference sequence). The CDR3 covers 14 residues. The CDR3 sequence: CASRRTTGPYEQYF. The CDR3 bases are TGTGCCAGCAGGCGAACCACAGGTCCCTACGAGCAGTACTTC.